The 22 T cell receptor beta chains below all came from one sample that was sequenced in a study of regulatory T cells in long-lasting Graves disease. Noted time point: newly diagnosed GD, antithyroid drugs for less than 3 months. Construction of the TCR library relied on RNA isolated from PBMCs. Both iRepertoire HTBI primers and Arm-PCR of CDR3 regions were used to build the TCR beta libraries. TCRdb reprocessed the multiplex PCR reads via MiXCR and lists one record per CDR3 protein. The table has about 210,000 distinct CDR3 sequences, roughly 19% seen once. The sample was also reused in another study, on T cells in Graves' hyperthyroidism and ophthalmopathy.

Source: peripheral blood mononuclear cells (PBMCs), taken at new diagnosis, from a patient treated with antithyroid drugs. The receptors were sampled from a woman in her thirties with Graves disease.

This clonotype appeared a few times. The CDR3 loop is CASRRGRTPNYGYTF. The CDR3 DNA follows: TGTGCCAGCAGGAGGGGGCGCACCCCTAACTATGGCTACACCTTC. V is TRBV28 and J is TRBJ1-2, with 7 bases matching TRBD1. The V gene end was trimmed by 6 bases and the J gene end by 0 bases; junction bases not matched to a gene: 7. The length of the CDR3 is 15 residues. In germline, CDR1 is MDHEN, CDR2 SYDVKM.

This chain connects TRBV6-2 or TRBV6-3 to TRBJ2-5, with D uncertain. V was shortened by 2 bases and J by 1 base, with 11 bases between the two germline ends. Germline V CDR1 and CDR2: MNHEY, SVGEGT. This CDR3 is 15 amino acids long. The CDR3 spells CASSYHPTGQETQYF. CDR3 sequence (DNA): TGTGCCAGCAGTTACCATCCCACTGGCCAAGAGACCCAGTACTTC.

In this sample, this clonotype turned up many times. The V gene is TRBV18, the J gene TRBJ1-2; D not certain. CDR3 length: 13 residues. Germline assignment: CDR1 KGHSH and CDR2 LQKENI. The ends were cut back, 3 bases at V and 5 bases at J, with 10 bases in the middle. The DNA of the CDR3 is TGTGCCAGCTCACCCTTTGGAGCTTATGGCTACACCTTC. The encoded protein is CASSPFGAYGYTF.

With regard to this clonotype: A much bigger clone sits one base away, suggesting this may be a read error. The J gene is TRBJ1-4, the V gene TRBV18, with D maybe TRBD1 (5 bases). Germline CDR1 KGHSH, CDR2 LQKENI. CDR3 length equals 16 residues. V lost 6 bases, J lost 0 bases, and 14 bases lay in between. CDR3 bases: TGTGCCAGCTCCCTCCGGCTGGGGGCAACTAATGAAAAACTGTTTTTT. Its translation: CASSLRLGATNEKLFF.

This chain joins TRBV20-1 and TRBJ2-5; 8 bases match TRBD1. The germline gives CDR1 DFQATT, CDR2 SNEGSKA (reference sequence). After removal of 0 bases from V and 4 bases from J, the junction contained 7 bases not matched to a gene. The CDR3 is 15 residues long. The CDR3 here is CSARDVAGGTETQYF. CDR3 coding DNA: TGCAGTGCTAGAGATGTGGCAGGGGGCACAGAGACCCAGTACTTC.

The V and J genes are TRBV4-1 and TRBJ2-5; D unclear. CDR1 is MGHRA, CDR2 YSYEKL, per germline. V was clipped by 5 bases and J by 2 bases, with 12 bases between them. CDR3 length: 14 amino acids. In DNA form, the CDR3 reads TGCGCCAGCAGCGACCGACTGGGGCAAGAGACCCAGTACTTC. Its protein product is CASSDRLGQETQYF.

This clonotype was counted at least ten times. This chain links TRBV5-1 with TRBJ2-1; D is unresolved. CDR3 length equals 13 residues. The V and J ends lost 4 bases and 6 bases respectively, with 11 bases between them. The V gene's germline CDR1 is SGHRS and CDR2 YFSETQ. CDR3 DNA sequence: TGCGCCAGCAGCGAGGACGTCGGCAATGAGCAGTTCTTC. It specifies CASSEDVGNEQFF.

This chain connects TRBV11-3 to TRBJ2-3; 11 bases agree with TRBD2. The CDR3 is 18 residues long. The ends lost 3 bases at V and 0 bases at J; junction bases unmatched: 8. Germline CDR1 reads SGHNT; CDR2 reads YENEEA. For the CDR3, the DNA is TGTGCCAGCAGCTTTCGGGCTAGCGGGGGGAGTAGCACAGATACGCAGTATTTT. Encoded protein: CASSFRASGGSSTDTQYF.

This clonotype was recorded at least ten times. The chain joins TRBV18 to TRBJ2-5, with D maybe TRBD2 (6 bases). This CDR3 region has 14 residues. Germline V gene data show CDR1 as KGHSH and CDR2 as LQKENI. Deletions cut 3 bases from V and 3 bases from J, with 11 bases between. As DNA, the CDR3 is TGTGCCAGCTCACCCCGGGAGCTCAAAGAGACCCAGTACTTC. This gives the protein CASSPRELKETQYF.

There are many counts of this clonotype. One junction end disagrees with the germline gene, perhaps due to a read error. The gene calls are TRBV11-3 and TRBJ2-3, with D possibly being TRBD1 (6 bases). The CDR3 runs to 15 residues. CDR1 and CDR2 (germline): SGHNT, YENEEA. This CDR3 reads CASSIDPRGTDTQYF. In DNA form, the CDR3 reads TGTGCCAGCAGCATAGACCCGAGGGGGACAGATACGCAGTATTTT.

This clonotype came up many times. The CDR3 bases are TGTGCCAGCAGTCAAGGGACACGGGATAATCAGCCCCAGCATTTT. Encoded protein: CASSQGTRDNQPQHF. This rearrangement joins TRBV28 to TRBJ1-5; D might be TRBD1 (6 bases). Per germline, CDR1 MDHEN and CDR2 SYDVKM. This CDR3 contains 15 residues. Trimming took 5 bases from V and 4 from J, leaving 15 bases between them.

V gene TRBV19 combines with J gene TRBJ2-3; D uncertain. Germline CDR1 is LNHDA and CDR2 is SQIVND (reference sequence). This CDR3 region has 15 residues. Trimming shortened V by 3 bases and J by 3 bases, and 13 bases separated the two germline ends. The CDR3 sequence is CASSMYRAGTDTQYF. In nucleotides, the CDR3 is TGTGCCAGTAGTATGTACCGGGCTGGAACAGATACGCAGTATTTT.

This clonotype turned up a few times. The chain joins TRBV7-8 to TRBJ1-2; D is ambiguous. The CDR3 spans 14 residues. CDR1 is SGHVS, CDR2 FQNEAQ, per germline. With 1 base removed from V and 6 bases from J, the gap between germline ends came to 12 bases. In DNA form, the CDR3 reads TGTGCCAGCAGCTTAGTTGAGACGGAGAATGGCTACACCTTC. Translating gives CASSLVETENGYTF.

The J gene is TRBJ1-1, the V gene TRBV2, with 9 positions matching TRBD1. CDR1 is SNHLY, CDR2 FYNNEI, per germline. J was trimmed by 0 bases and V by 10 bases; bases with no gene match: 9. The length of the CDR3 is 15 residues. The CDR3 loop is CATGAYRGLNTEAFF. The CDR3 DNA sequence: TGTGCCACCGGAGCCTACAGGGGGCTGAACACTGAAGCTTTCTTT. Looking up the rest from reference TRBV2 and TRBJ1-1 gives the full variable domain: EPEVTQTPSHQVTQMGQEVILRCVPISNHLYFYWYRQILGQKVEFLVSFYNNEISEKSEIFDDQFSVERPDGSNFTLKIRSTKLEDSAMYFCATGAYRGLNTEAFFGQGTRLTVV.

This clonotype has at least ten counts. CDR3 sequence: CASSPRQRDYNEQFF. CDR3 DNA sequence: TGTGCCAGCTCACCACGCCAGCGGGACTACAATGAGCAGTTCTTC. This chain joins TRBV18 and TRBJ2-1, with 7 nucleotides matching TRBD2. The germline gives CDR1 KGHSH, CDR2 LQKENI. V was pared by 1 base and J by 3 bases, with 3 bases of the junction left unmatched. This CDR3 has 15 amino acids. Variable domain in full (rest from reference TRBV18 and TRBJ2-1): NAGVMQNPRHLVRRRGQEARLRCSPMKGHSHVYWYRQLPEEGLKFMVYLQKENIIDESGMPKERFSAEFPKEGPSILRIQQVVRGDSAAYFCASSPRQRDYNEQFFGPGTRLTVL.

This clonotype appeared many times. The V gene is TRBV18, the J gene TRBJ1-4, with D hard to call. Trimming took off 5 bases at V and 6 bases at J, with 7 bases between the two ends. The CDR3 contains 12 residues. Germline values: CDR1 KGHSH, CDR2 LQKENI. DNA for the CDR3: TGTGCCAGCTCAGGGTCGGATGAAAAACTGTTTTTT. Its protein product is CASSGSDEKLFF.

This clonotype was seen at least ten times. V is TRBV3-1 and J is TRBJ1-5; D is undetermined. V gave up 4 bases and J gave up 0 bases, with 7 bases separating them. Germline V gives CDR1 LGHDT, CDR2 YNNKEL (reference sequence). This CDR3 spans 14 amino acids. In DNA, the CDR3 is TGTGCCAGCAGCCCCCTCTATAGCAATCAGCCCCAGCATTTT. It codes for CASSPLYSNQPQHF.

Note on this clonotype: This may stem from a read error, because a much larger clone lies one nucleotide away. This chain links TRBV7-9 with TRBJ2-3, with D maybe TRBD2 (6 bases). The ends were cut back, 3 bases at V and 4 bases at J, with 11 bases in the middle. This CDR3 spans 14 amino acids. Germline values: CDR1 SEHNR, CDR2 FQNEAQ (reference sequence). CDR3 sequence (DNA): TGTGCCAGCAGCTTTCCGGCTAGCGCAGATACGCAGTATTTT. This encodes CASSFPASADTQYF.

The V and J genes are TRBV11-2 and TRBJ2-2, with 11 bases identical to TRBD2. V lost 5 bases to trimming and J lost 4 bases; unmatched junction nucleotides: 9. The CDR3 consists of 17 residues. Germline-derived CDR1 and CDR2 are SGHAT and FQNNGV. CDR3 in DNA: TGTGCCAGCAGCCATACACTAGCGGGAGCCATCACCGGGGAGCTGTTTTTT. It is translated as CASSHTLAGAITGELFF.

The sample holds many counts of this clonotype. As DNA, the CDR3 is TGTGCCAGCAGCCGAAGTATGGGCCAGGGCACACCTGAAGCTTTCTTT. Translated: CASSRSMGQGTPEAFF. This rearrangement joins TRBV14 to TRBJ1-1, with a tentative D call TRBD1 (5 bases). CDR1 is SGHDN and CDR2 is FVKESK in the germline V gene. This CDR3 region has 16 residues. Trimming pared 4 bases from V and 6 bases from J, leaving 21 bases between.

The sample holds a few counts of this clonotype. This chain joins TRBV11-3 and TRBJ1-5; D call uncertain. Trimming left V 6 bases short and J 5 bases short, with 14 bases between. CDR3 length: 14 residues. Germline assignment: CDR1 SGHNT and CDR2 YENEEA. In DNA form, the CDR3 reads TGTGCCAGCAGTTACGGGCCAGTGTATCAGCCCCAGCATTTT. Amino acids: CASSYGPVYQPQHF.

The chain has TRBV19 and TRBJ2-3; D gene ambiguous. This CDR3 is built from 13 residues. Germline V gene data show CDR1 as LNHDA and CDR2 as SQIVND (reference sequence). Trimming took 6 bases from V and 1 from J, leaving 8 bases between them. CDR3 amino acids: CASRIFGTDTQYF. CDR3 nucleotides: TGTGCCAGTAGAATCTTCGGCACAGATACGCAGTATTTT.